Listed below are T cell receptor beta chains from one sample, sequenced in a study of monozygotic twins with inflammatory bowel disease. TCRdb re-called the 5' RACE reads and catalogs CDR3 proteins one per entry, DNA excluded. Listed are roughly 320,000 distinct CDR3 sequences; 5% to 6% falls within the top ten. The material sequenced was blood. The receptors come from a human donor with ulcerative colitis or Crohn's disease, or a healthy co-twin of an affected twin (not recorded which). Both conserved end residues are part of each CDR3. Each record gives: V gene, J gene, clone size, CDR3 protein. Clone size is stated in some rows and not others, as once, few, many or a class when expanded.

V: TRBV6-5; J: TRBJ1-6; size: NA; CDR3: CASSYHGINSPLHF
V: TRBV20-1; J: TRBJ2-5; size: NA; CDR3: CSAQTQQGRSETQYF
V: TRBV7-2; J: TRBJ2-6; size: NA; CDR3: CASSSREGNVLTF
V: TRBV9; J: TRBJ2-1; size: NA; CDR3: CASSVRGEQFF
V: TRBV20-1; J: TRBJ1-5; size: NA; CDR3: CSARVTDRGIQPQHF
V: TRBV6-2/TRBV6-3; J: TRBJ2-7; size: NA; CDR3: CASSRTGTSSEQYF
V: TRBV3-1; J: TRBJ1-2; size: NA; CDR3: CASSPRDRERYGYTF
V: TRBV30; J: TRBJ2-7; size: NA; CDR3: CAWAVGGNSYEQYF
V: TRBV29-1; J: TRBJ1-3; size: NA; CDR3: CSVLGLENTIYF
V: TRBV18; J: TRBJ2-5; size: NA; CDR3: CASSPLAAEPETQYF
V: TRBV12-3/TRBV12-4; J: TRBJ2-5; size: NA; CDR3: CASSPWTIQETQYF
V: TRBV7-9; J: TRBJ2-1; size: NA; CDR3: CASSLLGGVNEQFF
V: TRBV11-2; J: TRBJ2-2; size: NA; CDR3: CASSFRGVLVPSGELFF
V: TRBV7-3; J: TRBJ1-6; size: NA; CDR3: CASSLTTAGPNSPLHF
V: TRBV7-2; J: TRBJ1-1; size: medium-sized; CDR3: CASSFTYTGERGAFF
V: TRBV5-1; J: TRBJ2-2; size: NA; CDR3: CASSLKGSNTGELFF
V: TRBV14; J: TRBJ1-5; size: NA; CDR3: CASTYYVCRVLSNQPQHF
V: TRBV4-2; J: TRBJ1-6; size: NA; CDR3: CASSQAALSSYNSPLHF
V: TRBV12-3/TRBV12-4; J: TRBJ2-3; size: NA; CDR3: CASSGDYVMAQYF
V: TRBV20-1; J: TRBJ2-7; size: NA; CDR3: CSAEGLAGPSEQYF
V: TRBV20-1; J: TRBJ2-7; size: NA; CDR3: CSAPGRTGLHEQYF
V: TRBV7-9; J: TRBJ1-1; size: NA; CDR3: CASNYDGLNTEAFF
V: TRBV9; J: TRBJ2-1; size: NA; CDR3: CASSVAGAFYNEQFF
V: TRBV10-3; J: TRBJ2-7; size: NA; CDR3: CAISEWVVGTGRDYEQYF
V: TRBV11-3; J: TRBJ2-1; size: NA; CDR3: CASSLGGKSSYNEQFF
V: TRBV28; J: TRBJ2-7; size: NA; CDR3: CASSPMFEQYF
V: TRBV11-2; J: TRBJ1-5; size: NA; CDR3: CASSLEFNQPQHF
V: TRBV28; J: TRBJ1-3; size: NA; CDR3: CASSSPGNTIYF
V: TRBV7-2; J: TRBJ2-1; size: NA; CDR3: CASSPQRVLAGNEQFF
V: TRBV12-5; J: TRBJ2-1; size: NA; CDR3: CASGLVNRANEQFF
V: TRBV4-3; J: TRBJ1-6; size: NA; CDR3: CASSQDIGRGYSPLHF
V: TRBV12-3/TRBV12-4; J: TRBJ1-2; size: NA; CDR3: CASSSGVPYGYTF
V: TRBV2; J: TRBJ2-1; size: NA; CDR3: CASTLYNEQFF
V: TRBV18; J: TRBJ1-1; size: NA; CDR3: CASSPLSDTEAFF
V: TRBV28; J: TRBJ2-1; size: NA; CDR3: CASGKTGLYNEQFF
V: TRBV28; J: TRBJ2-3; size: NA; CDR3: CASRRVDTQYF
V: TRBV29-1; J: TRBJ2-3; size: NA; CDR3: CSVDASTDTQYF
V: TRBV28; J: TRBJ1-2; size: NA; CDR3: CASSSDRDYGYTF
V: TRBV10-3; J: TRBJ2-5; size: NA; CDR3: CAISNGGALQETQYF
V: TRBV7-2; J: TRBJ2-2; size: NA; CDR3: CASNQGGRTGELFF